These 4 T cell receptor beta chains share one sample of origin, sequenced in a study of PD-L1 blockade in urothelial cancer. Clones were read by immunoSEQ multiplex PCR, and TCRdb kept only the in-frame ones, dropping some. Of 48,000 or so clones in the sample, about 90% were seen once. Specified time point: peripheral blood 6 weeks after treatment start. The sample here was PBMCs, taken around atezolizumab (anti-PD-L1) treatment. The source of these receptors is a man aged 55-75 years with urothelial cancer.

This sequence joins TRBV5-6 and TRBJ2-5, with D perhaps matching TRBD1 (5 bases). With 2 bases removed from V and 5 bases from J, the gap between germline ends came to 13 bases. Germline V gene lookup returns CDR1 SGHDT and CDR2 YYEEEE. CDR3 length: 14 residues. CDR3 DNA sequence: TGTGCCAGCAGCTTATGGGGCCTACCTGAGACCCAGTACTTC. It codes for CASSLWGLPETQYF.

This sequence joins TRBV11-1 and TRBJ1-6, with TRBD1 matching over 9 bases. The CDR3 runs to 16 residues. The junction had 11 bases not matched to a gene; V was cut back by 5 bases and J by 9 bases. The germline gives CDR1 SGHAT, CDR2 FQDESV (reference sequence). CDR3 in DNA: TGTGCCAGCAGCCCCCAGACAGGGGGTCACTTTTCACCCCTCCACTTT. Amino acids: CASSPQTGGHFSPLHF.

The rearrangement joins TRBV10-3 to TRBJ2-1; 9 bases fit TRBD2. Germline values: CDR1 ENHRY, CDR2 SYGVKD. Trimming cost V 7 bases and J 3 bases; bases outside gene matches: 4. The CDR3 runs 14 residues. The CDR3: CAINQRGVYNEQFF. Written as DNA, the CDR3 is TGTGCCATCAACCAGCGGGGGGTCTACAATGAGCAGTTCTTC.

V and J are TRBV5-1 and TRBJ1-1, with 7 bases matching TRBD1. The germline V gene has CDR1 SGHRS and CDR2 YFSETQ. The V segment lost 3 bases and the J segment 0 bases; nucleotides outside the gene matches: 5. This CDR3 is built from 15 residues. CDR3 bases: TGCGCCAGCAGCTACTCGACAGGGATGAACACTGAAGCTTTCTTT. Translating gives CASSYSTGMNTEAFF.